This record covers a single T cell receptor beta chain. No antigen is known for it. This sample is part of a study of radiotherapy plus CTLA-4 blockade in lung cancer. Study summary: Objective responses emerged in 15% to 20% of patients, and 31% attained disease control. Study-wide points: Early blood T cell clone changes and increased post-radiation serum interferon-beta were reportedly the strongest response predictors. The study found tumor-derived TCR clones expanded in blood after radiotherapy plus ipilimumab.

Germline loops: CDR1 SGHRS, CDR2 YFSETQ. The CDR3 contains 16 residues. Trimming removed 0 bases from V and 7 bases from J, with 19 bases in between. Method: immunoSEQ multiplex PCR; TCRdb's copy keeps in-frame clones and lacks some. The sample has tens of thousands of clones, over 65% seen once. The sequence was obtained from a human donor with non-small cell lung cancer who had a complete response to radiotherapy plus ipilimumab. The source material was peripheral blood, sampled from a patient treated with radiotherapy plus ipilimumab. The chain links TRBV5-1 to TRBJ1-2; no firm D call. CDR3 bases: TGCGCCAGCAGCTTGGCCTCTCGGATCAAAGGCGGTGGCTACACCTTC. This encodes CASSLASRIKGGGYTF. Looking up the rest from reference TRBV5-1 and TRBJ1-2 gives the full variable domain: KAGVTQTPRYLIKTRGQQVTLSCSPISGHRSVSWYQQTPGQGLQFLFEYFSETQRNKGNFPGRFSGRQFSNSRSEMNVSTLELGDSALYLCASSLASRIKGGGYTFGSGTRLTVV.